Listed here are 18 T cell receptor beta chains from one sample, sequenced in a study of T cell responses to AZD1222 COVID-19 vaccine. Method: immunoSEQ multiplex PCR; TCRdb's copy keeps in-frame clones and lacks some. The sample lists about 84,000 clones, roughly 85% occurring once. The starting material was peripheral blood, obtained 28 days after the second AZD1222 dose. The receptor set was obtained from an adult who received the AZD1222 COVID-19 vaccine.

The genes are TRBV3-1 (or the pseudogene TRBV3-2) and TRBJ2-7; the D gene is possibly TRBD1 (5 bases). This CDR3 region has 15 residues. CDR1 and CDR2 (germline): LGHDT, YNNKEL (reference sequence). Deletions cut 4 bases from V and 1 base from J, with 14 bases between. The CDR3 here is CASSLELQASYEQYF. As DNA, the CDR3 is TGTGCCAGCAGCCTAGAATTACAGGCTTCCTACGAGCAGTACTTC.

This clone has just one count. The CDR3 protein is CASSLGGQGSPLHF. CDR3 sequence (DNA): TGTGCCAGCAGCCTGGGGGGGCAAGGTTCACCCCTCCACTTT. This rearrangement joins TRBV7-9 to TRBJ1-6, with a tentative D call TRBD1 (6 bases). V lost 5 bases, J lost 9 bases, and 14 bases lay in between. This CDR3 has 14 residues. Germline CDR1 and CDR2: SEHNR and FQNEAQ (reference sequence).

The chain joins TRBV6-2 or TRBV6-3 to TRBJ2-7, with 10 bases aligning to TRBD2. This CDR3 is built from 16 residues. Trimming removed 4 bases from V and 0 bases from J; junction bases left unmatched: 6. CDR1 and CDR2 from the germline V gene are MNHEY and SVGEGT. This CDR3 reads CASSWGLAGASYEQYF. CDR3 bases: TGTGCCAGCAGTTGGGGTCTAGCGGGGGCCTCCTACGAGCAGTACTTC.

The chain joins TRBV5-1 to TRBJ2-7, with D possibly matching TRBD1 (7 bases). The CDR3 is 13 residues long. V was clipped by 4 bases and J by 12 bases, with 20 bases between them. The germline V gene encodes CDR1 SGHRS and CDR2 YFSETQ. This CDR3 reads CASSQGGTQATYF. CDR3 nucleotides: TGCGCCAGCAGCCAGGGGGGAACCCAAGCGACGTACTTC.

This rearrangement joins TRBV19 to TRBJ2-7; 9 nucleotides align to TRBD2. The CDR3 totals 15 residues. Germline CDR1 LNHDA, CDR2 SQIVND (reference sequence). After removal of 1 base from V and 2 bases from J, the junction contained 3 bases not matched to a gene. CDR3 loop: CASSIVLAGTYEQYF. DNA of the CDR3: TGTGCCAGTAGTATAGTTCTAGCGGGGACCTACGAGCAGTACTTC. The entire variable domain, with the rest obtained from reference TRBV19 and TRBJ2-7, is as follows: DGGITQSPKYLFRKEGQNVTLSCEQNLNHDAMYWYRQDPGQGLRLIYYSQIVNDFQKGDIAEGYSVSREKKESFPLTVTSAQKNPTAFYLCASSIVLAGTYEQYFGPGTRLTVT.

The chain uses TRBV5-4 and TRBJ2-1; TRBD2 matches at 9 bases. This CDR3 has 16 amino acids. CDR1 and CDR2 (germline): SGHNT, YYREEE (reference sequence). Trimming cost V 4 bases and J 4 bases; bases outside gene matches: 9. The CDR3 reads CASSRGGTSRYNEQFF. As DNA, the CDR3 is TGTGCCAGCAGCCGGGGGGGGACTAGCAGATACAATGAGCAGTTCTTC.

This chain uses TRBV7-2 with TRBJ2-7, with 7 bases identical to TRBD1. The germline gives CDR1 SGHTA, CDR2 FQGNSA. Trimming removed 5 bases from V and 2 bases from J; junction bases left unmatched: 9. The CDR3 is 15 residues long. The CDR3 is CASSRTGTATYEQYF. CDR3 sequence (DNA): TGTGCCAGCAGCCGTACCGGGACAGCTACCTACGAGCAGTACTTC.

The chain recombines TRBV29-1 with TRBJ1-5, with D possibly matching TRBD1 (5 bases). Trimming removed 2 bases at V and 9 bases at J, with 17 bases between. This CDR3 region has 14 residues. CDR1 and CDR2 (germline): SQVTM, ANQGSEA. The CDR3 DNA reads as TGCAGCGTTGAATCTGGGACGGGGCCCGGGCCCCAGCATTTT. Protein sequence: CSVESGTGPGPQHF.

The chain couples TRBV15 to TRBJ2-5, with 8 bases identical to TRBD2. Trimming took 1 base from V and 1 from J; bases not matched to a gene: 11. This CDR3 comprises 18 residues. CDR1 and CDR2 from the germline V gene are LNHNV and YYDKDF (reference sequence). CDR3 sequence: CATSRGSRSGGFQETQYF. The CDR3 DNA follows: TGTGCCACCAGCAGAGGATCAAGGAGCGGGGGTTTCCAAGAGACCCAGTACTTC. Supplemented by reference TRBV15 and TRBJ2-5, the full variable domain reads DAMVIQNPRYQVTQFGKPVTLSCSQTLNHNVMYWYQQKSSQAPKLLFHYYDKDFNNEADTPDNFQSRRPNTSFCFLDIRSPGLGDTAMYLCATSRGSRSGGFQETQYFGPGTRLLVL.

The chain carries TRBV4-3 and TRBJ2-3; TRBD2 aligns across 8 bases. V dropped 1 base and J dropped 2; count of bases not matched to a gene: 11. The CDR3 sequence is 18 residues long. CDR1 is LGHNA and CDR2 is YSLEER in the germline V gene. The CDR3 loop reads CASSQGDLSGGVTDTQYF. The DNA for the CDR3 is TGCGCCAGCAGCCAAGGGGACCTGAGCGGGGGCGTCACAGATACGCAGTATTTT.

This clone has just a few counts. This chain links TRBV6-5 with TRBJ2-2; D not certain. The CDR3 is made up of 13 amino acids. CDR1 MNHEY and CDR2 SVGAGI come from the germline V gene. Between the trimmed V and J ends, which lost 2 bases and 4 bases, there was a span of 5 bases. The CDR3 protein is CASSYRSTGELFF. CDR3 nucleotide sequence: TGTGCCAGCAGTTACCGCTCCACCGGGGAGCTGTTTTTT.

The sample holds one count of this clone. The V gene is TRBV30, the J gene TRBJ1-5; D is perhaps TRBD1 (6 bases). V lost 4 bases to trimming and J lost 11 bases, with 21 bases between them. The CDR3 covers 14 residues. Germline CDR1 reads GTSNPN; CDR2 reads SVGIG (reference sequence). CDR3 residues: CAWTKRGARESQHF. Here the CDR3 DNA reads TGTGCCTGGACCAAGAGGGGGGCTCGGGAGTCCCAGCATTTT. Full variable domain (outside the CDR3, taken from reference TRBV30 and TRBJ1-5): SQTIHQWPATLVQPVGSPLSLECTVEGTSNPNLYWYRQAAGRGLQLLFYSVGIGQISSEVPQNLSASRPQDRQFILSSKKLLLSDSGFYLCAWTKRGARESQHFGDGTRLSIL.

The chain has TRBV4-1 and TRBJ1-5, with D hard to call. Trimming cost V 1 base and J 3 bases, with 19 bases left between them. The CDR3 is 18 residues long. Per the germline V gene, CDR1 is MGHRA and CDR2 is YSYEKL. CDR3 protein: CASSQGKGINPLNQPQHF. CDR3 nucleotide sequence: TGCGCCAGCAGCCAAGGGAAGGGTATAAATCCCCTCAATCAGCCCCAGCATTTT.

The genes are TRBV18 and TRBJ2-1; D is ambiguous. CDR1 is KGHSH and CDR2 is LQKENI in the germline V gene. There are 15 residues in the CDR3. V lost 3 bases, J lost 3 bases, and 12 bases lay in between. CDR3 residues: CASSPQQVFYNEQFF. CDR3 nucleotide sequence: TGTGCCAGCTCACCTCAACAAGTTTTCTACAATGAGCAGTTCTTC. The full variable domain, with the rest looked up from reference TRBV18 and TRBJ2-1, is NAGVMQNPRHLVRRRGQEARLRCSPMKGHSHVYWYRQLPEEGLKFMVYLQKENIIDESGMPKERFSAEFPKEGPSILRIQQVVRGDSAAYFCASSPQQVFYNEQFFGPGTRLTVL.

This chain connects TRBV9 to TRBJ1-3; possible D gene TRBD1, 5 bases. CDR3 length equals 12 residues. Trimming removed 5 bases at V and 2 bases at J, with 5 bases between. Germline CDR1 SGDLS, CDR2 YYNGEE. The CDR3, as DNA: TGTGCCAGCAGGGGGCCTGGAAACACCATATATTTT. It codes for CASRGPGNTIYF.

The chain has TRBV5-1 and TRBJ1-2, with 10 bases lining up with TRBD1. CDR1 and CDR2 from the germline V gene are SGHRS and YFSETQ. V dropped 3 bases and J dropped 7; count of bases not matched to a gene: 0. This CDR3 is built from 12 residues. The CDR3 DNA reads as TGCGCCAGCAGCTGGGACAGGGGTGGCTACACCTTC. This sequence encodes CASSWDRGGYTF.

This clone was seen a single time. This CDR3 is CASSLNTIVTDTQYF. The CDR3 DNA is TGTGCCAGCAGCTTAAATACGATAGTCACAGATACGCAGTATTTT. The gene calls are TRBV7-3 and TRBJ2-3; D not certain. Trimming removed 1 base from V and 2 bases from J, with 10 bases in between. Looked up from germline, CDR1 is SGHTA and CDR2 is FQGTGA. This CDR3 region has 15 residues. Supplemented by reference TRBV7-3 and TRBJ2-3, the full variable domain reads GAGVSQTPSNKVTEKGKYVELRCDPISGHTALYWYRQSLGQGPEFLIYFQGTGAADDSGLPNDRFFAVRPEGSVSTLKIQRTERGDSAVYLCASSLNTIVTDTQYFGPGTRLTVL.

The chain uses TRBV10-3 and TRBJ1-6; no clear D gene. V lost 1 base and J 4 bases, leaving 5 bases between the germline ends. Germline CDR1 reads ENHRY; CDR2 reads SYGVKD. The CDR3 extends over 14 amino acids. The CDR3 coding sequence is TGTGCCATCAGTGAGTTGGATTATAATTCACCCCTCCACTTT. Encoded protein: CAISELDYNSPLHF.